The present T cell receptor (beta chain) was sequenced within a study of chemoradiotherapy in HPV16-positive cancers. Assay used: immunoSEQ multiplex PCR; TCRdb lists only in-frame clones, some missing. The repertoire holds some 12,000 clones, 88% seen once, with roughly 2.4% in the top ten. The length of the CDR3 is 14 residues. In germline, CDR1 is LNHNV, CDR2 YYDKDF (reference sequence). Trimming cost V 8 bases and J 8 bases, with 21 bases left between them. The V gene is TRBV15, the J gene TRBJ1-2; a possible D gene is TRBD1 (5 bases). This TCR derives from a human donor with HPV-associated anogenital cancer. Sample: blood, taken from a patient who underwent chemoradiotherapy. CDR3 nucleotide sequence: TGTGCCACCGGCTGGGGCGGACCTTTGGACGGCTACACCTTC. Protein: CATGWGGPLDGYTF.